This T cell receptor beta chain was obtained from a study of cytomegalovirus exposure and HLA in healthy donors. Researchers ran the PCR with 60 Vbeta and 13 Jbeta primers. Some clones are missing from TCRdb's copy, which holds only in-frame ones; the method was immunoSEQ multiplex PCR. The repertoire consists of more than 95,000 clones, with roughly 75% occurring once and the leading ten covering roughly 1.9%. This clone came up once. V was pared by 4 bases and J by 2 bases, with 2 bases of the junction left unmatched. Germline V lookup: CDR1 SGHRS, CDR2 YFSETQ. The length of the CDR3 is 14 residues.

The TCR was taken from a middle-aged woman in good health and CMV-seronegative. The V gene is TRBV5-1, the J gene TRBJ1-4; 7 positions agree with TRBD1. The sample comprised PBMCs. The CDR3 spells CASSATGTNEKLFF. CDR3 coding DNA: TGCGCCAGCAGCGCGACAGGGACTAATGAAAAACTGTTTTTT.